These 32 T cell receptor beta chains came from one sample sequenced in a study of CD8+CD57+ T cells in acquired aplastic anemia (dated by TCRdb to 2016 to 2019). TCRdb shows the sequencer as Illumina HiSeq 2000. Genomic DNA served as template for TCR beta VDJ combination and CDR3 sequence profiling. Clones were called with MiXCR by TCRdb after fastp trimmed the public reads at Q25, and only in-frame beta chains were retained. Rows merge per CDR3 protein into single entries with the most common DNA and genes. Present in this sample are over 40,000 distinct CDR3 sequences, approximately 72% of which were seen just once. Around a third of the sample belongs to the ten largest clones. Sequencing input: sorted CD4+, CD8+, or CD8+CD57+ T cells (not recorded which) from PBMCs. Source of these receptors: a human donor in good health, serving as a control.

The chain recombines TRBV29-1 with TRBJ2-1; no definite D call. V lost 2 bases and J 3 bases, leaving 8 bases between the germline ends. There are 13 residues in the CDR3. Germline CDR1 and CDR2: SQVTM and ANQGSEA. CDR3 sequence: CSVELYSYNEQFF. The CDR3 DNA sequence: TGCAGCGTTGAACTCTACAGCTACAATGAGCAGTTCTTC.

The chain joins TRBV20-1 to TRBJ2-5; 7 nucleotides align to TRBD1. The germline V gene has CDR1 DFQATT and CDR2 SNEGSKA (reference sequence). The CDR3 runs to 14 residues. V lost 5 bases, J lost 7 bases, and 13 bases stayed unmatched. CDR3 amino acids: CSADSGTEVGTQYF. CDR3 nucleotides: TGCAGTGCTGATTCCGGGACAGAGGTTGGGACCCAGTACTTC.

The chain carries TRBV6-5 and TRBJ1-5, with TRBD1 identical over 7 bases. CDR3 length equals 15 residues. Germline CDR1 is MNHEY and CDR2 is SVGAGI. Trimming took 4 bases from V and 4 from J; bases not matched to a gene: 7. The CDR3 nucleotides are TGTGCCAGCAGTTTAAGGGACAGCCAAAATCAGCCCCAGCATTTT. Encoded protein: CASSLRDSQNQPQHF.

V usage is TRBV2 and J usage is TRBJ2-5, with a tentative D call TRBD2 (5 bases). V lost 2 bases and J lost 9, with 7 bases in between. Germline assignment: CDR1 SNHLY and CDR2 FYNNEI. The CDR3 contains 11 residues. The CDR3 loop is CASSEIGAQYF. The CDR3 DNA reads TGTGCCAGCAGTGAAATCGGGGCCCAGTACTTC.

This clonotype has more than one count but fewer than ten. The chain joins TRBV19 to TRBJ2-3; D is ambiguous. CDR1 and CDR2 from the germline V gene are LNHDA and SQIVND (reference sequence). The CDR3 extends over 11 amino acids. V was shortened by 3 bases and J by 2 bases, with 0 bases between the two germline ends. Here the CDR3 reads CASSITDTQYF. CDR3 nucleotides: TGTGCCAGTAGTATCACAGATACGCAGTATTTT. Using reference TRBV19 and TRBJ2-3 for the parts outside the CDR3, the full variable domain is DGGITQSPKYLFRKEGQNVTLSCEQNLNHDAMYWYRQDPGQGLRLIYYSQIVNDFQKGDIAEGYSVSREKKESFPLTVTSAQKNPTAFYLCASSITDTQYFGPGTRLTVL.

V gene TRBV2 combines with J gene TRBJ1-1; maybe TRBD1 (6 bases). V was trimmed by 5 bases and J by 6 bases, leaving 10 bases between them. The CDR3 consists of 12 residues. In germline, CDR1 is SNHLY, CDR2 FYNNEI. CDR3 nucleotides: TGTGCCAGCAGTTTACAGGGCGCTGAAGCTTTCTTT. Residues: CASSLQGAEAFF. Based on the CDR3 plus reference TRBV2 and TRBJ1-1, the full variable domain is EPEVTQTPSHQVTQMGQEVILRCVPISNHLYFYWYRQILGQKVEFLVSFYNNEISEKSEIFDDQFSVERPDGSNFTLKIRSTKLEDSAMYFCASSLQGAEAFFGQGTRLTVV.

This clonotype was observed many times. The chain has TRBV10-3 and TRBJ2-7; TRBD2 is a possible D gene (6 bases). The germline V gene has CDR1 ENHRY and CDR2 SYGVKD. V was clipped by 10 bases and J by 3 bases, with 19 bases between them. CDR3 length: 14 amino acids. CDR3 sequence reads: CATGYGQGGYEQYF. The CDR3 DNA reads TGTGCCACTGGGTACGGGCAGGGAGGCTACGAGCAGTACTTC.

The chain recombines TRBV7-9 with TRBJ2-7; D is unresolved. Trimming removed 5 bases at V and 2 bases at J, with 13 bases between. Germline CDR1 and CDR2: SEHNR and FQNEAQ (reference sequence). The CDR3 spans 14 residues. Here the CDR3 reads CASSPGRNTYEQYF. For the CDR3, the DNA is TGTGCCAGCAGCCCAGGTAGGAATACCTACGAGCAGTACTTC.

The chain joins TRBV7-2 to TRBJ1-2; a possible D gene is TRBD1 (5 bases). CDR1 SGHTA and CDR2 FQGNSA come from the germline V gene. V dropped 1 base and J dropped 4 bases, with 10 bases sitting between them. This CDR3 region has 14 residues. DNA of the CDR3: TGTGCCAGCAGCTTAGGGTGGGGCTTCTATGGCTACACCTTC. It codes for CASSLGWGFYGYTF.

Only a few counts were recorded for this clonotype. V is TRBV20-1 and J is TRBJ2-7; D might be TRBD1 (5 bases). This CDR3 is built from 19 residues. CDR1 and CDR2 (germline): DFQATT, SNEGSKA (reference sequence). V lost 2 bases to trimming and J lost 3 bases, with 29 bases between them. The CDR3 DNA follows: TGCAGTGCTAGATACGATGGAGCAGGGAACCTCGGATTAATCTACGAGCAGTACTTC. Its protein is CSARYDGAGNLGLIYEQYF.

V gene TRBV19 combines with J gene TRBJ2-7; tentative D call: TRBD1 (6 bases). V was trimmed by 7 bases and J by 1 base, leaving 8 bases between them. This CDR3 has 12 amino acids. Germline loops: CDR1 LNHDA, CDR2 SQIVND (reference sequence). This chain's CDR3 is CASTTGSYEQYF. The DNA of the CDR3 is TGTGCCAGTACCACAGGGTCCTACGAGCAGTACTTC.

A single count supports this clonotype. The rearrangement uses TRBV19 and TRBJ1-6; D may be TRBD1 (5 bases). Per the germline V gene, CDR1 is LNHDA and CDR2 is SQIVND (reference sequence). Trimming removed 4 bases at V and 8 bases at J, with 9 bases between. The CDR3 loop spans 13 amino acids. CDR3 DNA sequence: TGTGCCAGTAGTACCAGGGCCGATTCACCCCTCCACTTT. Its protein product is CASSTRADSPLHF.

The rearrangement uses TRBV15 and TRBJ1-2; D gene unclear. Looked up from germline, CDR1 is LNHNV and CDR2 is YYDKDF (reference sequence). V lost 6 bases to trimming and J lost 6 bases, with 17 bases between them. The CDR3 extends over 14 amino acids. The CDR3 is CATSPVRLQHGYTF. CDR3 DNA sequence: TGTGCCACCAGTCCGGTGAGGCTACAACATGGCTACACCTTC. Full variable domain (remainder filled in from reference TRBV15 and TRBJ1-2): DAMVIQNPRYQVTQFGKPVTLSCSQTLNHNVMYWYQQKSSQAPKLLFHYYDKDFNNEADTPDNFQSRRPNTSFCFLDIRSPGLGDTAMYLCATSPVRLQHGYTFGSGTRLTVV.

J is TRBJ1-6 and V is TRBV7-9; the D is unclear. The CDR3 length is 13 residues. V lost 0 bases to trimming and J lost 10 bases, with 7 bases between them. Looked up from germline, CDR1 is SEHNR and CDR2 is FQNEAQ (reference sequence). CDR3 region: CASSLAVSSPLHF. The CDR3 coding sequence is TGTGCCAGCAGCTTAGCGGTTAGCTCACCCCTCCACTTT.

The gene calls are TRBV6-5 and TRBJ1-1; 9 bases map to TRBD1. J gave up 10 bases and V 4 bases, and 10 bases lay outside the gene matches. Germline lookup yields CDR1 MNHEY and CDR2 SVGAGI. The CDR3 contains 14 residues. The DNA for the CDR3 is TGTGCCAGCAGTTTACAAGCGGACAGGGGACGAGCTTTCTTT. The encoded protein is CASSLQADRGRAFF.

This clonotype was seen just once. J is TRBJ1-1 and V is TRBV19; D remains ambiguous. The V and J ends lost 7 bases and 1 base respectively, with 10 bases between them. This CDR3 has 13 amino acids. The germline CDR1 and CDR2 sequences are LNHDA and SQIVND (reference sequence). CDR3 protein: CASMPGWNTEAFF. As DNA, the CDR3 is TGTGCCAGTATGCCAGGATGGAACACTGAAGCTTTCTTT. Using reference TRBV19 and TRBJ1-1 for the parts outside the CDR3, the full variable domain is DGGITQSPKYLFRKEGQNVTLSCEQNLNHDAMYWYRQDPGQGLRLIYYSQIVNDFQKGDIAEGYSVSREKKESFPLTVTSAQKNPTAFYLCASMPGWNTEAFFGQGTRLTVV.

The chain couples TRBV15 to TRBJ1-1; D not resolved. Per the germline V gene, CDR1 is LNHNV and CDR2 is YYDKDF (reference sequence). The CDR3 spans 24 residues. V lost 0 bases to trimming and J lost 4 bases, with 39 bases between them. In nucleotides, the CDR3 is TGTGCCACCAGCAGAGATACTGCGTATCTGAGGAACGCCAGCAGCTTGGCCGGGAGCACTGAAGCTTTCTTT. Residues: CATSRDTAYLRNASSLAGSTEAFF.

There are many counts of this clonotype. The chain employs TRBV2 and TRBJ2-7; D gene ambiguous. Trimming shortened V by 1 base and J by 6 bases, and 7 bases separated the two germline ends. Germline lookup yields CDR1 SNHLY and CDR2 FYNNEI. This CDR3 spans 12 amino acids. The DNA for the CDR3 is TGTGCCAGCAGTGAAGAGAGTCCCGAGCAGTACTTC. Protein sequence: CASSEESPEQYF.

This chain joins TRBV19 and TRBJ1-1; unclear D gene. V was cut by 6 bases and J by 6 bases, with 20 bases left in between. The germline gives CDR1 LNHDA, CDR2 SQIVND (reference sequence). The CDR3 is made up of 15 amino acids. The CDR3 here is CASRGMYESEAEAFF. CDR3 coding DNA: TGTGCCAGTAGAGGTATGTATGAATCGGAGGCTGAAGCTTTCTTT.

This clonotype was found once. J is TRBJ2-2 and V is TRBV7-2; D assignment may be TRBD1 or TRBD2 (5 bases each). Between the trimmed V and J ends, which lost 5 bases and 1 base, there was a span of 11 bases. Germline values: CDR1 SGHTA, CDR2 FQGNSA. This CDR3 region has 15 residues. CDR3 DNA sequence: TGTGCCAGCAGCCAATGGGACGGGAACACCGGGGAGCTGTTTTTT. Its protein is CASSQWDGNTGELFF.

The chain joins TRBV20-1 to TRBJ2-7, with D unclear. Germline V gene lookup returns CDR1 DFQATT and CDR2 SNEGSKA (reference sequence). The CDR3 has 12 amino acids. V was shortened by 4 bases and J by 6 bases, with 13 bases between the two germline ends. In nucleotides, the CDR3 is TGCAGTGCTATTACTGGCTGGGGCGAGCAGTACTTC. This translates into CSAITGWGEQYF.

This chain uses TRBV9 with TRBJ2-5; D may be TRBD2 (6 bases). The V and J ends lost 0 bases and 5 bases respectively, with 14 bases between them. The CDR3 is 15 residues long. Per germline, CDR1 SGDLS and CDR2 YYNGEE. Here the CDR3 reads CASSVDGTDLETQYF. In DNA, the CDR3 is TGTGCCAGCAGCGTAGATGGGACTGATCTGGAGACCCAGTACTTC.

This clonotype has ten or more counts. The chain is built from TRBV20-1 and TRBJ2-1; TRBD2 matches 9 bases. The CDR3 runs to 15 residues. Trimming removed 6 bases from V and 6 bases from J; junction bases left unmatched: 12. Germline V gene data show CDR1 as DFQATT and CDR2 as SNEGSKA (reference sequence). The CDR3: CSAHEGPAGGNEQFF. The CDR3 DNA is TGCAGTGCCCATGAGGGGCCAGCGGGAGGCAATGAGCAGTTCTTC.

The chain joins TRBV19 to TRBJ1-5; D is unclear. Germline loops: CDR1 LNHDA, CDR2 SQIVND (reference sequence). The CDR3 is made up of 13 amino acids. V gave up 5 bases and J gave up 9 bases, with 14 bases separating them. The CDR3 here is CASSPRVGGPQHF. CDR3 DNA: TGTGCCAGTAGTCCAAGGGTGGGTGGGCCCCAGCATTTT.

This rearrangement joins TRBV12-3 or TRBV12-4 to TRBJ2-1; D uncertain. Trimming stripped 8 bases from V and 6 bases from J, with 14 bases between. CDR3 length: 13 amino acids. The CDR3 DNA sequence: TGTGCCAGCTCAAAAGCTGTGGGCAATGAGCAGTTCTTC. This translates into CASSKAVGNEQFF.

The chain couples TRBV24-1 to TRBJ1-2; 8 nucleotides align to TRBD1. Germline values: CDR1 KGHDR, CDR2 SFDVKD. The CDR3 has 13 residues. The V and J ends lost 9 bases and 3 bases, in that order; junction bases with no gene match: 5. Here the CDR3 reads CATQGAQDYGYTF. Written as DNA, the CDR3 is TGTGCCACCCAGGGGGCGCAGGACTATGGCTACACCTTC.

The chain recombines TRBV19 with TRBJ1-2, with a weak D call TRBD1 (5 bases). Per germline, CDR1 LNHDA and CDR2 SQIVND (reference sequence). This CDR3 contains 14 residues. The V and J ends lost 2 bases and 4 bases respectively, with 11 bases between them. CDR3 in amino acids: CASSIMQGSYGYTF. CDR3 bases: TGTGCCAGTAGTATAATGCAGGGAAGCTATGGCTACACCTTC.

CDR3 amino acids: CASSLPASGRAEAFF. For the CDR3, the DNA is TGTGCCAGCAGCCTCCCGGCCTCCGGAAGGGCTGAAGCTTTCTTT. This chain links TRBV7-2 with TRBJ1-1; D not certain. V dropped 5 bases and J dropped 6 bases, with 19 bases sitting between them. There are 15 residues in the CDR3. Germline V gene data show CDR1 as SGHTA and CDR2 as FQGNSA.

This clonotype was counted at least ten times. V and J are TRBV27 and TRBJ2-2, with 10 nucleotides matching TRBD1. The germline CDR1 and CDR2 sequences are MNHEY and SMNVEV (reference sequence). The V gene end was trimmed by 3 bases and the J gene end by 5 bases; junction bases not matched to a gene: 3. The CDR3 extends over 15 amino acids. Written as DNA, the CDR3 is TGTGCCAGCAGTTTGTGGGACAGGGGTACCGGGGAGCTGTTTTTT. It specifies CASSLWDRGTGELFF.

This clonotype has a single count. The chain couples TRBV7-6 to TRBJ2-7; D gene unclear. Germline V gene data show CDR1 as SGHVS and CDR2 as FNYEAQ. CDR3 length: 15 amino acids. V was shortened by 0 bases and J by 3 bases, with 12 bases between the two germline ends. The DNA for the CDR3 is TGTGCCAGCAGCTTAGCAAGTGACAATTACTACGAGCAGTACTTC. Translating gives CASSLASDNYYEQYF.

Comments on this clonotype: The junction does not match germline at one end; this may be a read error. This chain links TRBV11-1 with TRBJ1-2; TRBD1 agrees at 9 bases. In germline, CDR1 is SGHAT, CDR2 FQDESV (reference sequence). The CDR3 is made up of 17 amino acids. The CDR3 sequence is CATSLGIGQGKDYGYTF. The CDR3 DNA reads as TGTGCCACCAGCTTAGGAATAGGACAGGGGAAGGACTATGGCTACACCTTC.

The rearrangement links TRBV5-1 to TRBJ2-1, with D perhaps TRBD1 or TRBD2 (5 bases each). This CDR3 region has 16 residues. The germline V gene encodes CDR1 SGHRS and CDR2 YFSETQ. V lost 0 bases and J lost 2, with 12 bases in between. The CDR3 protein is CASSLEGWGTYNEQFF. CDR3 in DNA: TGCGCCAGCAGCTTGGAGGGGTGGGGGACCTACAATGAGCAGTTCTTC. The full variable domain, in which reference TRBV5-1 and TRBJ2-1 provide the parts outside the CDR3, is KAGVTQTPRYLIKTRGQQVTLSCSPISGHRSVSWYQQTPGQGLQFLFEYFSETQRNKGNFPGRFSGRQFSNSRSEMNVSTLELGDSALYLCASSLEGWGTYNEQFFGPGTRLTVL.